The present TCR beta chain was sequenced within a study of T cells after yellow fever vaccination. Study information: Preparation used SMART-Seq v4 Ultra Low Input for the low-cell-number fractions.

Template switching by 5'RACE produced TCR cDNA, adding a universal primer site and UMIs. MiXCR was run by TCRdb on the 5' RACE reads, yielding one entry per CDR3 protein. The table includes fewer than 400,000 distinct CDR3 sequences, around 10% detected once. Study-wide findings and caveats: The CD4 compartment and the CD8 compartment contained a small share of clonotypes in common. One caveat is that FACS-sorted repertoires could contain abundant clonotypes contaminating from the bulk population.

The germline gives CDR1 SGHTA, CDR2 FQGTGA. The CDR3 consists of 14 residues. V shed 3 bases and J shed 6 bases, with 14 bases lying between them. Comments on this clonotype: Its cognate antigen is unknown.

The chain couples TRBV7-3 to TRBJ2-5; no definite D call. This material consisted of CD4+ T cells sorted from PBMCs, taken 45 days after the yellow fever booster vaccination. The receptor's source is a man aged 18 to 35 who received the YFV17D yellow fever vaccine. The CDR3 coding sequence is TGTGCCAGCAGCTTTAGTCCGTCCGCGCAGACCCAGTACTTC. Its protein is CASSFSPSAQTQYF.